These 8 T cell receptor beta chains share one sample of origin, sequenced in a study of blood T cell repertoires in COVID-19. Only in-frame clones appear in the TCRdb table, and some are missing; sequencing was by immunoSEQ multiplex PCR. This sample has 90,000 to 150,000 clones, with around 85% found just once. Material for sequencing was peripheral blood. Source of these receptors: a man aged 55 to 70 with acute or convalescent COVID-19.

The chain employs TRBV11-1 and TRBJ2-7, with D maybe TRBD1 (6 bases). CDR1 SGHAT and CDR2 FQDESV come from the germline V gene (reference sequence). CDR3 length: 12 amino acids. Trimming stripped 5 bases from V and 6 bases from J, with 11 bases between. CDR3 in amino acids: CASSPDRPEQYF. The DNA for the CDR3 is TGTGCCAGCAGCCCGGACAGACCCGAGCAGTACTTC.

The rearrangement uses TRBV24-1 and TRBJ2-1, with 13 positions matching TRBD2. CDR3 length: 18 amino acids. V trimming: 4 bases; J trimming: 6 bases; junction bases outside the gene matches: 11. The germline CDR1 and CDR2 sequences are KGHDR and SFDVKD. CDR3: CATSDSWGGTSGANEQFF. As DNA, the CDR3 is TGTGCCACCAGTGACTCTTGGGGTGGGACTAGCGGGGCCAATGAGCAGTTCTTC.

This chain joins TRBV19 and TRBJ1-5; D ambiguous. The CDR3 is 15 amino acids. V lost 2 bases and J 3 bases, leaving 11 bases between the germline ends. Germline loops: CDR1 LNHDA, CDR2 SQIVND (reference sequence). CDR3 sequence: CASSITAVANQPQHF. As DNA, the CDR3 is TGTGCCAGTAGTATAACAGCAGTCGCCAATCAGCCCCAGCATTTT.

The chain joins TRBV10-3 to TRBJ2-7; 7 bases align to TRBD2. The V gene end was trimmed by 6 bases and the J gene end by 6 bases; junction bases not matched to a gene: 17. The CDR3 contains 16 residues. Germline CDR1 and CDR2: ENHRY and SYGVKD. The CDR3 nucleotides are TGTGCCATCAGCTCTGGGACGGCCGGGGGGTTCTCCGAGCAGTACTTC. Its protein product is CAISSGTAGGFSEQYF.

V and J are TRBV16 and TRBJ2-4; D may be TRBD2 (5 bases). The germline gives CDR1 KGHSY, CDR2 FQNENV. V was pared by 2 bases and J by 7 bases, with 12 bases between. This CDR3 spans 14 amino acids. CDR3: CASSQEGGRNIQYF. The CDR3, as DNA: TGTGCCAGCAGCCAAGAGGGTGGGCGGAACATTCAGTACTTC.

The J gene is TRBJ2-7, the V gene TRBV6-5, with D perhaps TRBD1 (6 bases). CDR1 MNHEY and CDR2 SVGAGI come from the germline V gene. The ends were cut back, 3 bases at V and 5 bases at J, with 14 bases in the middle. This CDR3 is 14 amino acids long. CDR3 loop: CASSYERQGHEQYF. The CDR3 DNA reads TGTGCCAGCAGTTATGAGAGGCAGGGGCACGAGCAGTACTTC.

A few counts support this clone. The V call is TRBV6-5, the J call TRBJ2-7, with TRBD1 matching over 8 bases. This CDR3 is built from 13 residues. Germline V lookup: CDR1 MNHEY, CDR2 SVGAGI. The V gene end was trimmed by 7 bases and the J gene end by 6 bases; junction bases not matched to a gene: 8. CDR3 region: CASTSTGVGEQYF. CDR3 bases: TGTGCCAGCACCTCGACAGGGGTGGGCGAGCAGTACTTC.

There are a few counts of this clone. The V gene is TRBV10-1, the J gene TRBJ2-1; 7 positions agree with TRBD1. The CDR3 loop spans 16 amino acids. Germline V gives CDR1 WNHNN, CDR2 SYGVQD (reference sequence). J lost 10 bases, V lost 2 bases, and 14 bases had no gene match. CDR3 in amino acids: CASSEPGQLLPYEQFF. The CDR3 DNA follows: TGCGCCAGCAGTGAGCCGGGACAGCTTCTTCCGTACGAGCAGTTCTTC.